The subject of this entry is one T cell receptor beta chain. What it binds is unknown. This record comes from a study of blood T cells in healthy people across ages. Study as a whole: About one barcoded TCR beta cDNA was captured per two T cells.

A second about 6 to 11 cycle PCR used barcoded and J-beta primers. TCRdb ran MiXCR on the 5' RACE reads and lists one entry per CDR3 protein. The table records some 900,000 distinct CDR3 sequences, about 44% of them present only once. Study-level points and caveats: Changes seen in expanded clonotypes were possibly confounded by donor CMV status left unknown.

Donors gave 8.5 to 10 milliliters of peripheral blood apiece. Per sample, at least 6 micrograms of total RNA were extracted. Source material: blood. The TCR was taken from a man in his thirties or forties in good health.

The CDR3 coding sequence is TGTGCCGGGGAGGCAGACAATGAGCAGTTCTTC. This encodes CAGEADNEQFF. The chain uses TRBV2 and TRBJ2-1; weak D call: TRBD2 (6 bases). CDR3 length: 11 amino acids. The germline V gene has CDR1 SNHLY and CDR2 FYNNEI. The V end was cut by 11 bases, the J end by 5 bases, with 10 bases between.